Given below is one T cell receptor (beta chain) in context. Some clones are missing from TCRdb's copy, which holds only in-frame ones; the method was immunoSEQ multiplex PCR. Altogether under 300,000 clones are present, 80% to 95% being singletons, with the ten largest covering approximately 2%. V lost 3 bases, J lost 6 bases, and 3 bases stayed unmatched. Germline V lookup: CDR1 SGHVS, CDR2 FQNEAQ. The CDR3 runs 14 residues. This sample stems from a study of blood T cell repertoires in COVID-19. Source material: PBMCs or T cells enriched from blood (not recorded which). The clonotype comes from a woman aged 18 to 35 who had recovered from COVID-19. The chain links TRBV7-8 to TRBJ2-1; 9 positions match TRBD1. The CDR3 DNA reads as TGTGCCAGCAGCTTCCGGGACAGGGTCAATGAGCAGTTCTTC. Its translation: CASSFRDRVNEQFF. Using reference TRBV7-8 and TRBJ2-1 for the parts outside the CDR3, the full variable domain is GAGVSQSPRYKVAKRGQDVALRCDPISGHVSLFWYQQALGQGPEFLTYFQNEAQLDKSGLPSDRFFAERPEGSVSTLKIQRTQQEDSAVYLCASSFRDRVNEQFFGPGTRLTVL.